The T cell receptor beta chain under discussion was sequenced for a study of blood T cell repertoires in COVID-19. About the study: Researchers got acute and convalescent COVID-19 samples from the United States, Italy and Spain. T cells, B-cell-depleted T cells, or PBMCs provided the cDNA or gDNA that served as material.

The authors' processing: Reference gene primer amplification in the assay estimated nucleated cell counts. Assay used: immunoSEQ multiplex PCR; TCRdb lists only in-frame clones, some missing. From that table come the V and J calls and clone size; the DNA was used to work out D and trimming. The sample has roughly 100,000 clones; around 73% are singletons. The germline CDR1 and CDR2 sequences are MDHEN and SYDVKM. This CDR3 spans 14 amino acids. With 3 bases removed from V and 5 bases from J, the gap between germline ends came to 13 bases. The sequence derives from a man aged 55 to 70 with active or convalescent COVID-19. J is TRBJ2-5 and V is TRBV28; tentatively, D is TRBD2 (6 bases). Sequenced: peripheral blood. The CDR3 sequence: CASSLYLGRETQYF. DNA of the CDR3: TGTGCCAGCAGTTTGTATCTGGGGAGGGAGACCCAGTACTTC.